This T cell receptor (beta chain) was retrieved from a study of T-cell reconstitution after alpha-beta-depleted transplantation in children. Findings and limits, study-wide: After transplant, at about two months, alpha-beta T cells were reportedly derived from several hundred expanded graft clones. Surviving recipient cells, namely T cells and thymic progenitors, were the source of high day-60 TCRbeta diversity in some patients. One year post-transplant, T-cell counts and diversity were largely derived from T cells produced anew.

Preparing the TCRbeta library involved the use of unique molecular identifiers. TCRdb called the PCR reads again in MiXCR, with one record for every CDR3 protein. The sample includes over 150,000 distinct CDR3 sequences, around 10% of them seen just once. V was pared by 6 bases and J by 6 bases, with 8 bases of the junction left unmatched. Germline lookup yields CDR1 DFQATT and CDR2 SNEGSKA (reference sequence). This CDR3 comprises 14 residues. This clonotype was observed many times. The antigen is undetermined. The material was PBMCs, obtained before TCRalphabeta/CD19-depleted stem cell transplant. The source is a boy younger than 10 with acute myeloid leukemia, due to receive a stem cell transplant. The chain carries TRBV20-1 and TRBJ2-3; 11 positions agree with TRBD2. The CDR3 DNA follows: TGCAGTGCCATAACTAGCGGGAGCGGGGATACGCAGTATTTT. The encoded protein is CSAITSGSGDTQYF.